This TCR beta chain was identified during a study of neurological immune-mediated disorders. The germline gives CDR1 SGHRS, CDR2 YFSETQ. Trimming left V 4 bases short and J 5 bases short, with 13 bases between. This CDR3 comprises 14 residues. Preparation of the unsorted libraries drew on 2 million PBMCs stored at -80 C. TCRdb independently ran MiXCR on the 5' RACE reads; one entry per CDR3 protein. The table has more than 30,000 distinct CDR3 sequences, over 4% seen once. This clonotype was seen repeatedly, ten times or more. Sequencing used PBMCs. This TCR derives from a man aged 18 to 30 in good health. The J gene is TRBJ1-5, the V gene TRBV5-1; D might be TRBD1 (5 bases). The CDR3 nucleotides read TGCGCCAGCAGCCCTCAGGGTCTAGATCAGCCCCAGCATTTT. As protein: CASSPQGLDQPQHF.